This T cell receptor beta chain was sequenced for a study of brain metastases from non-small cell lung cancer. Study-wide results and caveats: Metastases had sparse T cells but largely shared repertoires with primaries. Compared with primary tumors, brain metastases showed less T-cell infiltration.

Profiled with immunoSEQ multiplex PCR; TCRdb holds only in-frame clones, not every one. The repertoire holds over 800 clones, about 85% seen once, with 15% in the top ten. This clone has a single count. The antigen remains unidentified. Germline V gives CDR1 SGHDT, CDR2 YYEEEE. The V end lost 1 base, the J end lost 0 bases, and 11 bases lay between the germline ends. This CDR3 region has 16 residues. The sequencing input was tissue from a brain metastasis. The receptor was derived from a donor older than 35 with non-small cell lung cancer. The chain combines TRBV5-6 with TRBJ2-1; D perhaps matches TRBD2 (6 bases). CDR3 sequence: CASSLRAGSSYNEQFF. The CDR3 coding sequence is TGTGCCAGCAGCTTGAGAGCGGGCAGCTCCTACAATGAGCAGTTCTTC.